Listed below are T cell receptor beta chains from one sample, sequenced in a study of blood T cell repertoires in COVID-19. Only in-frame clones appear in the TCRdb table, and some are missing; sequencing was by immunoSEQ multiplex PCR. The sample holds more than 85,000 clones, 80% to 90% seen once. Sequencing was carried out using peripheral blood. Receptor source: a woman over 75 with active or convalescent COVID-19. The CDR3 runs from the conserved cysteine through the conserved F or W. Fields, in order: CDR3 protein, CDR3 DNA, CDR3 length, J gene, D gene, V gene, clone size. The D gene is left open where the match is weak. Size is omitted from some rows. Given values are once, few, many or a class for expanded clones.

CDR3: CASSFWTSGTGELFF; DNA: TGTGCCAGCAGCTTTTGGACTAGCGGCACCGGGGAGCTGTTTTTT; length: 15; J: TRBJ2-2; D: TRBD2; V: TRBV7-9; size: -
CDR3: CASSLPGTGGTGELFF; DNA: TGTGCCAGCAGCCTCCCCGGGACAGGGGGCACCGGGGAGCTGTTTTTT; length: 16; J: TRBJ2-2; D: TRBD1; V: TRBV9; size: -
CDR3: CASSQDFGRTPLFF; DNA: TGTGCCAGCAGCCAAGATTTCGGCAGGACACCTCTGTTTTTT; length: 14; J: TRBJ1-4; D: -; V: TRBV3-1/TRBV3-2; size: -
CDR3: CASSPLTKATGELFF; DNA: TGTGCCAGCAGCCCACTAACTAAGGCCACCGGGGAGCTGTTTTTT; length: 15; J: TRBJ2-2; D: -; V: TRBV5-4; size: -
CDR3: CASSLGGGRETQYF; DNA: TGTGCCAGCAGCTTAGGTGGAGGCCGAGAGACCCAGTACTTC; length: 14; J: TRBJ2-5; D: -; V: TRBV7-2; size: -
CDR3: CASSIAGAAGELFF; DNA: TGTGCCAGTAGTATAGCGGGAGCCGCCGGGGAGCTGTTTTTT; length: 14; J: TRBJ2-2; D: -; V: TRBV19; size: few
CDR3: CASSGTSQETQYF; DNA: TGTGCCAGTAGTGGGACTAGTCAAGAGACCCAGTACTTC; length: 13; J: TRBJ2-5; D: TRBD2; V: TRBV19; size: -
CDR3: CASTYDRGLYGYTF; DNA: TGTGCCAGCACTTACGACAGGGGGCTTTATGGCTACACCTTC; length: 14; J: TRBJ1-2; D: TRBD1; V: TRBV6-6; size: once
CDR3: CASSLDRGVGEKLFF; DNA: TGCGCCAGCAGCTTGGACAGGGGGGTGGGTGAAAAACTGTTTTTT; length: 15; J: TRBJ1-4; D: TRBD1; V: TRBV5-1; size: -
CDR3: CASSMAGGEYGYTF; DNA: TGTGCCAGTAGTATGGCAGGGGGCGAGTATGGCTACACCTTC; length: 14; J: TRBJ1-2; D: TRBD1; V: TRBV19; size: -
CDR3: CASSPRTGGTEAFF; DNA: TGTGCCAGCTCACCTCGGACAGGGGGCACTGAAGCTTTCTTT; length: 14; J: TRBJ1-1; D: TRBD1; V: TRBV18; size: -
CDR3: CASSPPPGTGGYEQYF; DNA: TGTGCCAGCTCACCACCTCCCGGGACAGGGGGGTACGAGCAGTACTTC; length: 16; J: TRBJ2-7; D: TRBD1; V: TRBV18; size: -
CDR3: CASSLAVAGTDTQYF; DNA: TGTGCCAGCAGCTTAGCGGTAGCGGGCACAGATACGCAGTATTTT; length: 15; J: TRBJ2-3; D: -; V: TRBV13; size: -
CDR3: CATSRGRAGAYNEQFF; DNA: TGTGCCACCAGCAGGGGGCGGGCGGGAGCCTACAATGAGCAGTTCTTC; length: 16; J: TRBJ2-1; D: TRBD2; V: TRBV15; size: -
CDR3: CATSDPGLPETQYF; DNA: TGTGCCACCAGTGATCCAGGATTACCGGAGACCCAGTACTTC; length: 14; J: TRBJ2-5; D: -; V: TRBV24-1; size: -
CDR3: CAWSVSSLTEAFF; DNA: TGTGCCTGGAGTGTAAGTAGTTTAACTGAAGCTTTCTTT; length: 13; J: TRBJ1-1; D: -; V: TRBV30; size: -
CDR3: CATSSSPSYEQYF; DNA: TGTGCCACCAGTTCCAGTCCCTCCTACGAGCAGTACTTC; length: 13; J: TRBJ2-7; D: -; V: TRBV24-1; size: -
CDR3: CASRTSENTGELFF; DNA: TGTGCCAGCCGGACTAGCGAGAACACCGGGGAGCTGTTTTTT; length: 14; J: TRBJ2-2; D: TRBD2; V: TRBV11-2; size: -
CDR3: CASSHLATQGYNEQFF; DNA: TGTGCCAGCAGCCACCTGGCAACGCAGGGGTACAATGAGCAGTTCTTC; length: 16; J: TRBJ2-1; D: -; V: TRBV4-2; size: once
CDR3: CASRSGQGIHGYTF; DNA: TGTGCCAGCAGATCGGGACAGGGGATTCATGGCTACACCTTC; length: 14; J: TRBJ1-2; D: TRBD1; V: TRBV5-4; size: -
CDR3: CASSPLQGSYEQYF; DNA: TGCGCCAGCAGCCCCCTACAGGGATCCTACGAGCAGTACTTC; length: 14; J: TRBJ2-7; D: -; V: TRBV5-1; size: -
CDR3: CATGQGGDEQYF; DNA: TGTGCCACCGGACAGGGGGGGGACGAGCAGTACTTC; length: 12; J: TRBJ2-7; D: TRBD1; V: TRBV10-3; size: -
CDR3: CASSFVGGPGEQYF; DNA: TGTGCCAGCAGTTTTGTGGGAGGGCCGGGGGAGCAGTACTTC; length: 14; J: TRBJ2-7; D: TRBD2; V: TRBV27; size: large
CDR3: CASSRLLISSYEQYF; DNA: TGTGCCAGCAGCCGCCTTCTGATCAGCTCCTACGAGCAGTACTTC; length: 15; J: TRBJ2-7; D: -; V: TRBV5-6; size: -
CDR3: CASSTGGGEGEQFF; DNA: TGTGCCAGCAGCACAGGGGGAGGGGAGGGTGAGCAGTTCTTC; length: 14; J: TRBJ2-1; D: -; V: TRBV7-9; size: -
CDR3: CASHLEGRDIQYF; DNA: TGCGCCAGCCATCTGGAGGGAAGGGACATTCAGTACTTC; length: 13; J: TRBJ2-4; D: -; V: TRBV5-1; size: -
CDR3: CAIMIGGSGRKYEQFF; DNA: TGTGCCATCATGATTGGGGGTAGCGGGAGAAAGTATGAGCAGTTCTTC; length: 16; J: TRBJ2-1; D: TRBD2; V: TRBV10-3; size: -
CDR3: CASTAEGFPYNEQFF; DNA: TGTGCCAGTACCGCAGAGGGTTTCCCCTACAATGAGCAGTTCTTC; length: 15; J: TRBJ2-1; D: -; V: TRBV19; size: -
CDR3: CASSPSGRSYNEQFF; DNA: TGTGCCAGCAGCCCTAGCGGGAGGTCCTACAATGAGCAGTTCTTC; length: 15; J: TRBJ2-1; D: TRBD2; V: TRBV7-3; size: -
CDR3: CASSLGTGTNTGELFF; DNA: TGCGCCAGCAGCCTCGGGACAGGGACGAACACCGGGGAGCTGTTTTTT; length: 16; J: TRBJ2-2; D: TRBD1; V: TRBV5-1; size: few
CDR3: CASSYSTGDGDTQYF; DNA: TGTGCCAGCAGTTACTCAACAGGGGACGGGGATACGCAGTATTTT; length: 15; J: TRBJ2-3; D: TRBD1; V: TRBV6-5; size: -
CDR3: CASTYEGGTPGELFF; DNA: TGTGCCAGCACCTATGAGGGAGGGACACCCGGGGAGCTGTTTTTT; length: 15; J: TRBJ2-2; D: -; V: TRBV9; size: -
CDR3: CASSQYNEQFF; DNA: TGTGCCAGTAGTCAGTACAATGAGCAGTTCTTC; length: 11; J: TRBJ2-1; D: -; V: TRBV19; size: -
CDR3: CATSDLTSGSETQYF; DNA: TGTGCCACCAGTGATTTGACCAGCGGGAGCGAGACCCAGTACTTC; length: 15; J: TRBJ2-5; D: TRBD2; V: TRBV24-1; size: -
CDR3: CASRPLGQGLNQPQHF; DNA: TGTGCCAGCAGGCCGCTGGGCCAGGGGTTAAATCAGCCCCAGCATTTT; length: 16; J: TRBJ1-5; D: -; V: TRBV28; size: -
CDR3: CASSHRGQNSPLHF; DNA: TGTGCCAGCAGCCACCGGGGTCAGAATTCACCCCTCCACTTT; length: 14; J: TRBJ1-6; D: -; V: TRBV14; size: -
CDR3: CARNRRDRGLSGANVLTF; DNA: TGTGCCAGAAACCGACGGGACAGGGGGCTGTCTGGGGCCAACGTCCTGACTTTC; length: 18; J: TRBJ2-6; D: TRBD1; V: TRBV6-4; size: -
CDR3: CASSEQGGRGNEQFF; DNA: TGTGCCAGCAGTGAACAAGGGGGTCGGGGCAATGAGCAGTTCTTC; length: 15; J: TRBJ2-1; D: -; V: TRBV6-1; size: -
CDR3: CASSKGGAPSTGELFF; DNA: TGTGCCAGCAGCAAGGGAGGGGCCCCCAGCACCGGGGAGCTGTTTTTT; length: 16; J: TRBJ2-2; D: TRBD2; V: TRBV5-4; size: -
CDR3: CASKLAVYNEQFF; DNA: TGTGCCAGCAAACTAGCGGTCTACAATGAGCAGTTCTTC; length: 13; J: TRBJ2-1; D: TRBD2; V: TRBV2; size: -
CDR3: CASSQENRVDTEAFF; DNA: TGTGCCAGCAGCCAAGAAAATCGGGTAGATACTGAAGCTTTCTTT; length: 15; J: TRBJ1-1; D: -; V: TRBV3-1/TRBV3-2; size: -
CDR3: CAWDRVYNSPLHF; DNA: TGTGCCTGGGACAGGGTGTATAATTCACCCCTCCACTTT; length: 13; J: TRBJ1-6; D: TRBD1; V: TRBV30; size: -
CDR3: CASSRDTGSSYNEQFF; DNA: TGTGCCAGCAGCCGTGATACAGGGAGCTCCTACAATGAGCAGTTCTTC; length: 16; J: TRBJ2-1; D: -; V: TRBV3-1/TRBV3-2; size: -
CDR3: CASSNNMNTEAFF; DNA: TGTGCCAGCAGCAACAACATGAACACTGAAGCTTTCTTT; length: 13; J: TRBJ1-1; D: -; V: TRBV11-3; size: -
CDR3: CASSSREKMNTEAFF; DNA: TGTGCCAGCAGCTCCCGCGAAAAAATGAACACTGAAGCTTTCTTT; length: 15; J: TRBJ1-1; D: -; V: TRBV6-5; size: -
CDR3: CASSAPGLRQGYGYTF; DNA: TGTGCCAGCAGTGCGCCGGGCCTTCGACAGGGCTATGGCTACACCTTC; length: 16; J: TRBJ1-2; D: TRBD1; V: TRBV25-1; size: -
CDR3: CASSEAGNGYTF; DNA: TGTGCCAGCAGTGAGGCAGGAAATGGCTACACCTTC; length: 12; J: TRBJ1-2; D: -; V: TRBV2; size: -
CDR3: CASSVGGQFAEPQHF; DNA: TGTGCCAGCAGCGTAGGGGGACAGTTTGCGGAGCCCCAGCATTTT; length: 15; J: TRBJ1-5; D: TRBD1; V: TRBV9; size: -
CDR3: CASSTQWRASSGNTIYF; DNA: TGTGCCAGCAGCACCCAATGGAGGGCCAGCTCTGGAAACACCATATATTTT; length: 17; J: TRBJ1-3; D: -; V: TRBV13; size: -
CDR3: CASSAGLPKETQYF; DNA: TGTGCCAGCAGCGCGGGACTACCGAAAGAGACCCAGTACTTC; length: 14; J: TRBJ2-5; D: TRBD2; V: TRBV5-6; size: -
CDR3: CASSLFSANYGYTF; DNA: TGTGCCAGCAGTTTATTCTCAGCTAACTATGGCTACACCTTC; length: 14; J: TRBJ1-2; D: -; V: TRBV28; size: -
CDR3: CASSQDFGLAGIEQFF; DNA: TGCGCCAGCAGCCAAGATTTCGGACTAGCGGGAATCGAGCAGTTCTTC; length: 16; J: TRBJ2-1; D: TRBD2; V: TRBV4-1; size: -
CDR3: CASSPGLASYVRDTQYF; DNA: TGTGCCAGCAGCCCCGGACTAGCGAGCTATGTTAGAGATACGCAGTATTTT; length: 17; J: TRBJ2-3; D: TRBD2; V: TRBV7-9; size: -
CDR3: CASSQDTLAGLETQYF; DNA: TGTGCCAGCAGCCAAGATACCCTAGCGGGCCTAGAGACCCAGTACTTC; length: 16; J: TRBJ2-5; D: TRBD2; V: TRBV14; size: -
CDR3: CASSVTSGLDTQYF; DNA: TGTGCCAGCAGCGTAACCTCAGGGTTAGATACGCAGTATTTT; length: 14; J: TRBJ2-3; D: -; V: TRBV9; size: once
CDR3: CASSGTEETQYF; DNA: TGTGCCAGCAGCGGGACAGAAGAGACCCAGTACTTC; length: 12; J: TRBJ2-5; D: TRBD1; V: TRBV11-3; size: -
CDR3: CASSPGAGNTIYF; DNA: TGTGCCAGCAGTCCGGGAGCTGGAAACACCATATATTTT; length: 13; J: TRBJ1-3; D: -; V: TRBV12-3/TRBV12-4; size: -
CDR3: CASSGYQGAGEKLFF; DNA: TGTGCCAGCAGCGGCTACCAGGGGGCGGGGGAAAAACTGTTTTTT; length: 15; J: TRBJ1-4; D: TRBD1; V: TRBV14; size: -